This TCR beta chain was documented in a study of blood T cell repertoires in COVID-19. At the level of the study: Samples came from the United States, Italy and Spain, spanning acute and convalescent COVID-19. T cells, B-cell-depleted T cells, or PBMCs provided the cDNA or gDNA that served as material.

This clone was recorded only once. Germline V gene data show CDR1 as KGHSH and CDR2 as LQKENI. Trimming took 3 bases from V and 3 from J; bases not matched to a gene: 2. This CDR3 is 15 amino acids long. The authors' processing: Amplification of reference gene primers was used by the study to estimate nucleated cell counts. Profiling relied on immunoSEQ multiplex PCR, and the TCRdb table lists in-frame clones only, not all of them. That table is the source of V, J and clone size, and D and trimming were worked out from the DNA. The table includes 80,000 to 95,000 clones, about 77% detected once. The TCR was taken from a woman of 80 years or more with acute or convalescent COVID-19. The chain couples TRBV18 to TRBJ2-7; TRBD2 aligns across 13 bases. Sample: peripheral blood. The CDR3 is CASSPTSGGHYEQYF. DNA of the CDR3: TGTGCCAGCTCACCGACTAGCGGGGGGCACTACGAGCAGTACTTC.